The clone carrying this TCR beta chain was detected ten times or more. This sample is drawn from a study of low-dose radiotherapy and immunotherapy resistance in tumors. In the study overall: Over 26 weeks, cohort 2 got 1 Gy every two weeks, reaching 13 Gy. Intravenous administration to patients comprised nivolumab at 240 mg every two weeks and ipilimumab at 1 mg/kg every six weeks.

Both TCRalpha and TCRbeta chains were reverse transcribed with V-gene-specific primers. Amplification, which lasted roughly 20 PCR cycles, used a constant-region primer and V-primer adapter to amplify TCRs. From the reads, TCRdb called clonotypes with MiXCR, one entry per CDR3 protein. The sample has about 100,000 distinct CDR3 sequences; more than 20% are singletons. V shed 3 bases, J shed 5 bases, and the junction held 3 bases outside the gene matches. This CDR3 spans 15 amino acids. Time point noted: after trial treatment. Regarding treatment: LDRT plus nivolumab, ipilimumab, low-dose cyclophosphamide and aspirin (RACIN trial). Donors were treated with nivolumab, ipilimumab, aspirin, and low-dose cyclophosphamide and radiotherapy. Inclusion covered patients whose advanced solid tumors lacked tumor-infiltrating lymphocytes.

The rearrangement links TRBV12-3 or TRBV12-4 to TRBJ2-2, with 10 bases that match TRBD2. Sequencing used PBMCs, obtained after low-dose radiotherapy plus immunotherapy. The clonotype originates from a male donor with prostate cancer. The CDR3 reads CASSLRLAGTGELFF. CDR3 DNA sequence: TGTGCCAGCAGTTTGAGACTAGCGGGTACCGGGGAGCTGTTTTTT.